The 9 T cell receptor beta chains below come from one sample, sequenced in a study of blood T cells in healthy people across ages. The second PCR ran roughly 7 to 11 cycles with a sample-barcoded 5' primer and J-beta primers. TCRdb ran MiXCR on the 5' RACE reads and lists one entry per CDR3 protein. Of more than 1 million distinct CDR3 sequences listed, around 45% are singletons. Sequenced sample: blood. The receptors come from a woman aged 60-70 years in good health.

The chain recombines TRBV20-1 with TRBJ2-7; D may be TRBD2 (5 bases). V dropped 3 bases and J dropped 4 bases, with 19 bases sitting between them. The CDR3 runs to 15 residues. Per the germline V gene, CDR1 is DFQATT and CDR2 is SNEGSKA (reference sequence). The CDR3 region has the DNA TGCAGTGCTAGCCTACCACCCGAGGGAAAGTACGAGCAGTACTTC. As protein: CSASLPPEGKYEQYF.

V and J are TRBV18 and TRBJ1-1; no clear D gene. From germline, CDR1 is KGHSH and CDR2 LQKENI. V lost 3 bases and J lost 7, with 18 bases in between. This CDR3 has 15 amino acids. The CDR3 reads CASSPLRSFTSEAFF. The DNA for the CDR3 is TGTGCCAGCTCACCCCTTCGGTCCTTTACTAGTGAAGCTTTCTTT.

The CDR3 loop is CSARGEDRVETQYF. The CDR3 bases are TGCAGTGCTAGAGGGGAAGACAGGGTAGAGACCCAGTACTTC. V and J are TRBV20-1 and TRBJ2-5; 7 bases align to TRBD1. J was trimmed by 4 bases and V by 1 base; bases with no gene match: 6. The germline CDR1 and CDR2 sequences are DFQATT and SNEGSKA (reference sequence). This CDR3 is 14 amino acids long.

There are a few counts of this clonotype. The V and J genes are TRBV12-3 or TRBV12-4 and TRBJ1-5; 7 nucleotides agree with TRBD1. V shed 5 bases and J 4 bases; nucleotides not matched to a gene: 14. The CDR3 contains 17 residues. CDR3 DNA: TGTGCCAGCAGTACCCGACAGGGCGGATGGGGTAATCAGCCCCAGCATTTT. Protein product: CASSTRQGGWGNQPQHF.

The rearrangement uses TRBV3-1 and TRBJ1-2; TRBD1 is a possible D gene (6 bases). CDR3 size: 14 residues. The germline V gene has CDR1 LGHDT and CDR2 YNNKEL (reference sequence). V was clipped by 1 base and J by 2 bases, with 8 bases between them. CDR3 bases: TGTGCCAGCAGCCAAGCAGGGGACAACTATGGCTACACCTTC. This translates into CASSQAGDNYGYTF.

Notes on this clonotype: This may be a read error, as it is one base from a much larger clone. V usage is TRBV29-1 and J usage is TRBJ1-1, with D perhaps TRBD1 (6 bases). The V end was cut by 7 bases, the J end by 4 bases, with 16 bases between. The germline gives CDR1 SQVTM, CDR2 ANQGSEA. The CDR3 has 13 residues. The CDR3 sequence is CSAGGQMSTEAFF. CDR3 coding DNA: TGCAGCGCCGGGGGGCAGATGAGCACTGAAGCTTTCTTT.

The chain joins TRBV27 to TRBJ1-2, with 8 bases fitting TRBD1. The CDR3 has 13 residues. Germline trimming cut 3 bases from V and 8 bases from J; bases unmatched to any gene: 5. The germline V gene has CDR1 MNHEY and CDR2 SMNVEV (reference sequence). The CDR3 is CASSFRSGGGYTF. DNA of the CDR3: TGTGCCAGCAGTTTCCGATCAGGGGGCGGCTACACCTTC.

The chain uses TRBV19 and TRBJ2-7, with D perhaps TRBD1 (5 bases). V was cut by 10 bases and J by 3 bases, with 16 bases left in between. The CDR3 length is 13 residues. CDR1 is LNHDA and CDR2 is SQIVND in the germline V gene (reference sequence). This chain's CDR3 is CATEPGHHYEQYF. Written as DNA, the CDR3 is TGTGCCACCGAACCCGGACACCACTACGAGCAGTACTTC.

The gene calls are TRBV20-1 and TRBJ2-5; D perhaps matches TRBD2 (7 bases). The V end lost 3 bases, the J end lost 11 bases, and 13 bases lay between the germline ends. CDR3 size: 11 residues. Germline loops: CDR1 DFQATT, CDR2 SNEGSKA (reference sequence). The CDR3 DNA reads TGCAGTGCTAGGGAAGGGGGGGGGCAGTACTTC. This encodes CSAREGGGQYF.